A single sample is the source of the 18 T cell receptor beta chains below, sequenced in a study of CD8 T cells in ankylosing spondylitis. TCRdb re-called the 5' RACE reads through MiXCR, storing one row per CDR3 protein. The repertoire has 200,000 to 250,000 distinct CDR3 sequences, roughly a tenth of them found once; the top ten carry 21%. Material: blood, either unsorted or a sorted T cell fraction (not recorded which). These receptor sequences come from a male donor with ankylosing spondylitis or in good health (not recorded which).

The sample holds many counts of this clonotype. CDR3 nucleotide sequence: TGTGCCAGCAGGGGGACAGGGTGGGCAGATACGCAGTATTTT. The encoded protein is CASRGTGWADTQYF. The V and J genes are TRBV7-2 and TRBJ2-3; TRBD1 aligns across 9 bases. With 6 bases clipped from V and 4 bases from J, the junction kept 5 bases outside the gene matches. Germline V gene lookup returns CDR1 SGHTA and CDR2 FQGNSA. This CDR3 is built from 14 residues.

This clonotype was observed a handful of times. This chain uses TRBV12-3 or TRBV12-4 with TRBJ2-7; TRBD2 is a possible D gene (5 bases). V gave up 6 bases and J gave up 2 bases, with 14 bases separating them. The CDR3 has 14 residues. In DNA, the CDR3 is TGTGCCAGCAGCCCCCAGGCGGGCCCCTACGAGCAGTACTTC. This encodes CASSPQAGPYEQYF.

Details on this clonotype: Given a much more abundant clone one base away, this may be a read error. The chain's CDR3 is CASSDTGTATNYGDTF. Here the CDR3 DNA reads TGCGCCAGCAGCGACACCGGGACCGCCACTAACTATGGCGACACCTTC. The chain joins TRBV5-1 to TRBJ1-2, with D possibly TRBD1 on 5 matching bases. Germline assignment: CDR1 SGHRS and CDR2 YFSETQ. This CDR3 spans 16 amino acids.

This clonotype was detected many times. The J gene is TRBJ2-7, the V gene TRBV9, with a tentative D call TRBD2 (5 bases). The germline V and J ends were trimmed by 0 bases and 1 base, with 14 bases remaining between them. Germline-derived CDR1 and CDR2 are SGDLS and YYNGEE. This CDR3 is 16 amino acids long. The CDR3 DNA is TGTGCCAGCAGCGTAGCTGCGGGCTTGGGTTCCTACGAGCAGTACTTC. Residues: CASSVAAGLGSYEQYF.

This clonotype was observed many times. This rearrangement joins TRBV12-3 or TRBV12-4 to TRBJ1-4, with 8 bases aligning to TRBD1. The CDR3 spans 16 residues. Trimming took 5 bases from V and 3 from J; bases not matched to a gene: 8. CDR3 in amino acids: CASSPGRGLANEKLFF. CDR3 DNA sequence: TGTGCCAGCAGTCCGGGCAGGGGGCTCGCTAATGAAAAACTGTTTTTT.

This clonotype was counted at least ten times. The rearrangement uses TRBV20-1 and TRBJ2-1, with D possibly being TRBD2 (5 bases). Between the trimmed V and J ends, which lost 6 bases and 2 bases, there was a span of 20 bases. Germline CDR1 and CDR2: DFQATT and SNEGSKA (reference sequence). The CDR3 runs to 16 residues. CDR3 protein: CSARRSGRGAYNEQFF. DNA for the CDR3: TGCAGTGCCCGGAGGTCTGGCCGGGGAGCCTACAATGAGCAGTTCTTC.

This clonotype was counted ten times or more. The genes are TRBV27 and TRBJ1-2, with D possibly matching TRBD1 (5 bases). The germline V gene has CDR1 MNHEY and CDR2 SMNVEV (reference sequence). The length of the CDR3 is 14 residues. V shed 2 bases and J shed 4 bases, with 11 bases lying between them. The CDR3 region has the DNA TGTGCCAGCAGTTTAGGGGGGATGCCCTATGGCTACACCTTC. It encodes CASSLGGMPYGYTF.

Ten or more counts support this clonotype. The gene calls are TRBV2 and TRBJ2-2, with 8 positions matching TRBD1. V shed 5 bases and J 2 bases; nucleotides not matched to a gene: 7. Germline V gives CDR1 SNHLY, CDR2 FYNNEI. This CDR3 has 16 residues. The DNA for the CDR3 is TGTGCCAGCAGTCTTGGGACAGGAACTAACACCGGGGAGCTGTTTTTT. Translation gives CASSLGTGTNTGELFF.

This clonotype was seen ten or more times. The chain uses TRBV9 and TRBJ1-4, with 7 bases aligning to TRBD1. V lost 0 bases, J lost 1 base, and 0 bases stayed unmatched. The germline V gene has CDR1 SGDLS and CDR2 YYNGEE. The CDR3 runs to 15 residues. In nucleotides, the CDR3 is TGTGCCAGCAGCGTAGGACAGGGAACTAATGAAAAACTGTTTTTT. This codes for CASSVGQGTNEKLFF.

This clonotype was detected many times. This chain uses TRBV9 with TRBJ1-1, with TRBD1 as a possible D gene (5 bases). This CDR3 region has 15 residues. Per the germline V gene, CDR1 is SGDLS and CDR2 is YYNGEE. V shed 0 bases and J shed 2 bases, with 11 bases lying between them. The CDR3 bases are TGTGCCAGCAGCGTAGGTGACAGCGTCAACACTGAAGCTTTCTTT. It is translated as CASSVGDSVNTEAFF.

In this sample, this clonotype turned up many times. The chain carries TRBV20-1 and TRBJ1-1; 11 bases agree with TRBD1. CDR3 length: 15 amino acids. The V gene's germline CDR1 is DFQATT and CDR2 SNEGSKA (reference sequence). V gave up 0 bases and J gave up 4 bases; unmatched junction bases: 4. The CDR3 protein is CSAREGTGGGTEAFF. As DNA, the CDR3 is TGCAGTGCTAGAGAGGGGACAGGGGGAGGCACTGAAGCTTTCTTT.

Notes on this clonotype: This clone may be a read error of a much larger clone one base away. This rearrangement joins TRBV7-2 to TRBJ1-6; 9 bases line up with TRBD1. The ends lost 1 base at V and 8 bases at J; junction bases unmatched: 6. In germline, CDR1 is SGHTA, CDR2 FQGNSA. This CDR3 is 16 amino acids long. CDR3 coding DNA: TGTGCCAGCAGCTTAGGTGGAGACAGGGGGGATTCACCCCTCCACTTT. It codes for CASSLGGDRGDSPLHF.

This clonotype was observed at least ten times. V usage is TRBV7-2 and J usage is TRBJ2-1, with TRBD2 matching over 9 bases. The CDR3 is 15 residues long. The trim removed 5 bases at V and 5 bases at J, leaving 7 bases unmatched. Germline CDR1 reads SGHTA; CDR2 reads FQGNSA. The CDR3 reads CASSASGGRNNEQFF. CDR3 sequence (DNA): TGTGCCAGCAGCGCAAGCGGGGGGCGTAACAATGAGCAGTTCTTC. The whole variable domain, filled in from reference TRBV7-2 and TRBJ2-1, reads GAGVSQSPSNKVTEKGKDVELRCDPISGHTALYWYRQSLGQGLEFLIYFQGNSAPDKSGLPSDRFSAERTGGSVSTLTIQRTQQEDSAVYLCASSASGGRNNEQFFGPGTRLTVL.

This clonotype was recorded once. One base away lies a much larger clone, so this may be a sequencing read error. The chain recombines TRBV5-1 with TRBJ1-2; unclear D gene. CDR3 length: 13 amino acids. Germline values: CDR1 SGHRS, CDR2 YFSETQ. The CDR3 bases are TGCGCCAGCAGCTTGGACATTAACTATGGCTACCCCTTC. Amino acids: CASSLDINYGYPF.

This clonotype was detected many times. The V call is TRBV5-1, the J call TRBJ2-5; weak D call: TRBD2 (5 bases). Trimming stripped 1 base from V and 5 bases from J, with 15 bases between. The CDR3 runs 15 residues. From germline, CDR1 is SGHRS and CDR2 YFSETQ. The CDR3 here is CASSLMSSLGETQYF. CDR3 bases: TGCGCCAGCAGCTTGATGTCTAGCCTAGGGGAGACCCAGTACTTC.

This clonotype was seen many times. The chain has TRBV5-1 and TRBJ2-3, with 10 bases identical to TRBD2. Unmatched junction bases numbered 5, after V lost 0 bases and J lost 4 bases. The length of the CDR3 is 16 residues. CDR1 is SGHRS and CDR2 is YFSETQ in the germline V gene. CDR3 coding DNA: TGCGCCAGCAGCTTGGTGAGCGGGGGGGCCGCAGATACGCAGTATTTT. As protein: CASSLVSGGAADTQYF.

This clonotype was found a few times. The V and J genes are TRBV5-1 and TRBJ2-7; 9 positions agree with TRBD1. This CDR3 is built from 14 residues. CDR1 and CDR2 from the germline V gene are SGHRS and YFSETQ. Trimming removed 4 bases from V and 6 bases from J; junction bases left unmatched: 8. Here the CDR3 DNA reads TGCGCCAGCAGCCAGGGACAGGGAGGTCTCGAGCAGTACTTC. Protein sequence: CASSQGQGGLEQYF.

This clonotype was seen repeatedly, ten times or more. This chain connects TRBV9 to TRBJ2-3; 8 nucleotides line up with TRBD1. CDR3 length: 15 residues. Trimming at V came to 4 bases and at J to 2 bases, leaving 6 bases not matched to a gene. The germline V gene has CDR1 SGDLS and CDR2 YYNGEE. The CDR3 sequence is CASSQGAGFTDTQYF. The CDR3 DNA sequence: TGTGCCAGCAGCCAGGGGGCCGGATTCACAGATACGCAGTATTTT.